Reported below is one T cell receptor beta chain. Its cognate antigen is unknown. The table came from immunoSEQ multiplex PCR; TCRdb's copy has only in-frame clones and leaves some out. Of about 94,000 clones listed, more than 85% are singletons. This CDR3 spans 13 amino acids. CDR1 and CDR2 (germline): SGHTA, FQGNSA. V was pared by 1 base and J by 4 bases, with 6 bases between. This sample is part of a study of Tregs in tolerant kidney transplant recipients. In the study overall: The nonmyeloablative bone marrow transplants came from related graft donors, with transient mixed chimerism.

Notes on the study in general: Validation in larger populations is needed because few patients were studied. For some patients, primers changed over time, blocking nucleotide-level comparison. This study did not directly address biological reproducibility.

The material was CD4+ T cells from blood, obtained before the transplant. This clonotype was obtained from a human donor who received a combined kidney and bone marrow transplant. This chain uses TRBV7-2 with TRBJ2-3; the D is unclear. The CDR3 loop is CASSLGGPDTQYF. Here the CDR3 DNA reads TGTGCCAGCAGCTTAGGAGGTCCAGATACGCAGTATTTT.